This T cell receptor beta chain was identified in a study of blood T cell repertoires in COVID-19. Study context: T cells, B-cell-depleted T cells, or PBMCs provided the cDNA or gDNA that served as material.

Some clones are missing from TCRdb's copy, which holds only in-frame ones; the method was immunoSEQ multiplex PCR. The table shows 150,000 to 200,000 clones, with roughly 89% occurring only once. In this sample, this clone turned up a few times. The V gene lost 0 bases and the J gene lost 7 bases, with 12 bases spanning the gap. CDR3 length: 13 residues. Germline-derived CDR1 and CDR2 are GTSNPN and SVGIG (reference sequence). V and J are TRBV30 and TRBJ1-2, with D possibly TRBD1 on 5 matching bases. This TCR came from a woman aged 65 to 85 with COVID-19, enrolled during active disease. Sequencing was carried out using peripheral blood. CDR3 amino acids: CAWSVQDRLGYTF. The CDR3 nucleotides read TGTGCCTGGAGTGTACAGGACCGTCTTGGCTACACCTTC.